The 6 T cell receptor beta chains reported below all come from one sample, sequenced in a study of breast tumors, draining lymph nodes, adjacent tissues. Breast cancer patients provided tissue from their axillary draining lymph nodes. TCRdb used MiXCR to reprocess the multiplex PCR reads, holding one entry per CDR3 protein. The sample carries roughly 220,000 distinct CDR3 sequences, about 34% recorded once. The source material was axillary lymph node tissue. Receptors originate from a female donor with breast cancer. Some clones in this sample may be carry-over from other donors' samples.

The genes are TRBV20-1 and TRBJ1-2; D call uncertain. CDR3 size: 14 residues. The germline CDR1 and CDR2 sequences are DFQATT and SNEGSKA (reference sequence). V was pared by 3 bases and J by 0 bases, with 11 bases between. The CDR3 here is CSARSGNTNYGYTF. CDR3 nucleotide sequence: TGCAGTGCTAGGTCAGGAAATACTAACTATGGCTACACCTTC.

On this clonotype: Since a much larger clone is just one base distant, this may be a read error. V is TRBV12-5 and J is TRBJ2-3; weak D call: TRBD1 (5 bases). With the DNA end fitting TRBJ1-5 better, the J assignment may be wrong. The CDR3 consists of 18 residues. Germline V lookup: CDR1 LGHNT, CDR2 FRNRAP. Written as DNA, the CDR3 is TGTGCTAGTGGACCGAAAATGGGACTAGCGGGTACCACAGATACGCAGCATTTT. Translating it yields CASGPKMGLAGTTDTQHF.

This clonotype was picked up many times. Here the CDR3 DNA reads TGCGCCAGCAGCCTGACTAGCGGGAGGTCCTACAATGAGCAGTTCTTC. Its protein product is CASSLTSGRSYNEQFF. This chain links TRBV5-1 with TRBJ2-1; 13 bases are a match to TRBD2. Looked up from germline, CDR1 is SGHRS and CDR2 is YFSETQ. CDR3 length equals 16 residues. Losses at the gene ends were 4 bases for V and 1 base for J; bases not matched to a gene: 2.

This clonotype came up many times. In nucleotides, the CDR3 is TGTGCCAGCATTCGCTCTGACAGCGACTATGGCTACACCTTC. Translated: CASIRSDSDYGYTF. The chain employs TRBV6-1 and TRBJ1-2; TRBD1 is a possible D gene (5 bases). The germline gives CDR1 MNHNS, CDR2 SASEGT. Deletions cut 7 bases from V and 3 bases from J, with 15 bases between. The CDR3 covers 14 residues.

The chain uses TRBV20-1 and TRBJ2-1; TRBD2 matches 14 bases. V lost 6 bases to trimming and J lost 9 bases; unmatched junction nucleotides: 4. The CDR3 has 13 residues. CDR1 and CDR2 (germline): DFQATT, SNEGSKA (reference sequence). The CDR3 is CSAGLAGDGEQFF. DNA for the CDR3: TGCAGTGCGGGACTAGCGGGAGACGGTGAGCAGTTCTTC.

This clonotype has more than one count but fewer than ten. The gene calls are TRBV5-4 and TRBJ2-3, with D maybe TRBD2 (5 bases). The CDR3 consists of 15 residues. V lost 6 bases, J lost 0 bases, and 14 bases lay in between. Germline V gene data show CDR1 as SGHNT and CDR2 as YYREEE (reference sequence). CDR3 protein: CASTPSGPSTDTQYF. The DNA of the CDR3 is TGTGCCAGCACGCCGAGCGGCCCGAGCACAGATACGCAGTATTTT.